This T cell receptor beta chain was sequenced in a study of spatial heterogeneity in lung cancer (dated by TCRdb to between 2019 and 2020). Regarding the study in general: Beta-chain transcripts were consistently detected in greater numbers than alpha-chain transcripts, which likely reflected higher beta-chain transcript abundance. A strong correlation was found between TCR transcript counts in tumor regions and a T cell transcriptional module score from matched bulk RNA-seq. At surgery, both alpha and beta chains were TCR-sequenced in 220 tumor regions, roughly 64 matched nontumor lung samples and some 56 PBMC samples. Nonsynonymous mutation counts, determined by whole-exome sequencing of tumor tissue, were related to TCR repertoire features. TCR alpha and beta repertoires were quantitatively compared across multiple tumor regions, matched nontumor lung and blood in non-small cell lung cancer. In the raw uncorrected reads, each unique combination of TCR and UMI appeared more than ten times on average.

Library preparation used 5' RACE. The data were produced on a NextSeq 500. To allow correction of PCR and sequencing errors, the TCR library protocol tagged every TCR cDNA molecule with a unique molecular identifier. From the authors' description of their analysis: TCR identification, UMI-based error correction and CDR3 extraction were all carried out with Decombinator tools. TCRs above a frequency of 2 per 1,000, corresponding to the top 1% of the tumor frequency distribution, were defined as expanded. Expanded tumor TCRs statistically deemed absent (corrected P<0.05) from at least one tumor region were classed as regional, and all other expanded tumor TCRs were classed as ubiquitous. Each repertoire was subsampled 100 times to 5,000 TCRs, after which Renyi diversity was computed with the R vegan package. To build CDR3 similarity networks, amino acid triplet string-kernel similarity was used, and CDR3s were connected when their pairwise similarity was above 0.82. The public reads were run again by TCRdb, first through fastp at Q25 and then through MiXCR, and only productive beta chains were kept. Each entry merges the rows of one CDR3 protein and shows their most common DNA and genes. Here the V and J calls rest on TCRdb's processing, not on the authors' analysis. This sample has approximately 2,500 distinct CDR3 sequences in its table, and about 7.4% of those were observed once. The ten biggest clones cover over 7.5% of the sample.

Taken with the paper, the label for time point translates to: sample taken at primary tumor resection. Samples were obtained from 72 patients with early-stage, untreated non-small cell lung cancer from the lung TRACERx cohort. Without any cell sorting, TCR sequencing was performed on whole RNA extracted either from tumor and nontumor lung tissue or from cryopreserved PBMC samples. A patient was chosen for TCR sequencing only when enough RNA was available from at least two tumor regions. Before selection, tumor and adjacent nontumor lung specimens were reviewed by a lung pathologist. The research as a whole found: TCR-seq coverage of tumor T cells was estimated to be only approximately 7% for alpha chains and more than 11% for beta chains. Additional single-cell paired TCR alpha and beta sequencing was considered necessary to confirm, at a functional level, the hypothesis that regional TCRs recognize regional mutations. A correlation was observed between the number of expanded intratumoral alpha and beta TCRs and the tumor nonsynonymous mutation count. Counts of ubiquitous and regional expanded TCRs were found to correlate with counts of ubiquitous and regional nonsynonymous mutations, respectively.

V is pared back by 1 base and J by 3 bases, with 10 bases lying between the germline termini. The cysteine opens and the phenylalanine closes a CDR3 of 13 amino acids. Only the CDR3 portion is preserved as DNA: 39 bases, with reading frame beginning at the first base. The germline V gene (reference sequence) yields GTSNPN for CDR1 and SVGIG for CDR2. This clonotype was seen more than once but under ten times. What antigen it recognizes has not been identified. Per-base quality was not reported, and no clone a single base away is much larger than it. The sequence links TRBV30 to TRBJ2-7; no D gene is confidently identified. The source is a female donor with early-stage non-small cell lung cancer. The specimen was lung tumor tissue, collected at surgery. The sequenced DNA: TGTGCCTGGAGTGCCAATACCGGCTACGAGCAGTACTTC. Translated, this is CAWSANTGYEQYF.